This TCR beta chain derives from a study of response to subunit inactivated influenza vaccine. CDR3 length: 14 residues. CDR1 and CDR2 from the germline V gene are LGHDT and YNNKEL (reference sequence). V lost 0 bases, J lost 7 bases, and 10 bases lay in between. Using its own MiXCR run on the RT-PCR reads, TCRdb lists one record per CDR3 protein. This sample has 500,000 or so distinct CDR3 sequences, with 16% found just once. This clonotype was detected a few times. The V call is TRBV3-1, the J call TRBJ2-1; D unresolved. This sequence was found in a man between 50 and 75 years old who received an inactivated influenza vaccine. The input for sequencing was CD4+ T cells sorted from PBMCs, taken less than 30 months after vaccination. CDR3 sequence: CASSQDFPWNEQFF. The CDR3 DNA is TGTGCCAGCAGCCAAGATTTTCCCTGGAATGAGCAGTTCTTC.